This T cell receptor (beta chain) was obtained from a study of T cell repertoires in cytomegalovirus infection. Study background: In public TCR beta signatures, there were indications of both CMV infection and matching HLA type. Study-wide results and caveats: Summed frequency of public TCR beta families distinguished CMV carriers with the relevant HLA.

This clonotype was seen repeatedly, ten times or more. The antigen remains unidentified. TCRdb redid the calling of the reads with MiXCR, one entry per CDR3 protein. The data hold around 350,000 distinct CDR3 sequences, with around a sixth observed a single time. CDR1 is SEHNR, CDR2 FQNEAQ, per germline (reference sequence). J was trimmed by 1 base and V by 5 bases; bases with no gene match: 4. The CDR3 sequence is 16 residues long. The rearrangement links TRBV7-9 to TRBJ2-3, with 12 bases lining up with TRBD2. The clonotype comes from a human donor in good health (CMV status not recorded). Some clones in this sample may be carry-over from other donors' samples. The material sequenced was PBMCs. CDR3 region: CASSGRLAGGTDTQYF. The CDR3 DNA is TGTGCCAGCAGCGGAAGACTAGCGGGAGGCACAGATACGCAGTATTTT.